This TCR beta chain was sequenced for a study of blood T cells in healthy people across ages. Across the whole study: The capture of about one barcoded beta molecule per two T cells was achieved by template switching. Notes on the study in general: Possibly confounding the expanded clonotype changes was the fact that donor CMV status was unknown.

As concerns this clonotype: Its antigen is not known.

CDR3 size: 14 residues. Germline values: CDR1 SNHLY, CDR2 FYNNEI. V was shortened by 6 bases and J by 5 bases, with 13 bases between the two germline ends. A second PCR, run for about 7 to 11 cycles, used a sample-barcoded 5' primer plus a J-beta primer mix. Tags on each cDNA molecule came from a template-switch adaptor with 12 random nucleotides. TCRdb passed the 5' RACE reads through MiXCR, listing each CDR3 protein once. The data hold about 1,000,000 distinct CDR3 sequences, with around 45% observed a single time. The sample comprised blood. This TCR derives from an older woman in good health. The V gene is TRBV2, the J gene TRBJ1-4; no clear D gene. The CDR3 region is CASRLTQSNEKLFF. CDR3 in DNA: TGTGCCAGCAGACTCACACAGTCGAATGAAAAACTGTTTTTT.